A selection of T cell receptor beta chains follows, all from one sample in a study of human T cells and chemical hapten exposure. MiXCR, applied by TCRdb to the RACE reads, yields one record per CDR3 protein. Of fewer than 50,000 distinct CDR3 sequences in the sample, around a tenth were seen once. The sequenced sample was whole blood, obtained in connection with sensitization to the hapten diphenylcyclopropenone (DPC). These receptors originate from a man between 45 and 60 years old with alopecia areata. Some clones in this sample may be carry-over from other donors' samples. Each CDR3 is given with its conserved first and last residue. Fields, in order: CDR3 protein, V gene, J gene, D gene. The D gene is left open where the match is weak.

CATSALGQVATQYF	TRBV24-1	TRBJ2-3	.
CASSLGGPAYGYTF	TRBV12-3/TRBV12-4	TRBJ1-2	.
CASSLEGQLNEKLFF	TRBV5-1	TRBJ1-4	TRBD1
CASSQVKILAGEDEQFF	TRBV4-3	TRBJ2-1	TRBD2
CASSGAANYGYTF	TRBV6-5	TRBJ1-2	.
CASSSTNEQFF	TRBV12-3/TRBV12-4	TRBJ2-1	.
CASSQDLGQGGEQYF	TRBV4-3	TRBJ2-7	TRBD1
CASTLPTGEEQPQHF	TRBV28	TRBJ1-5	TRBD1
CASSEPYEQYF	TRBV2	TRBJ2-7	.
CASSQDRVTGELFF	TRBV11-1	TRBJ2-2	TRBD1
CATRDSSTDTQYF	TRBV24-1	TRBJ2-3	TRBD1
CASSDGGTAVIWENEQFF	TRBV10-1	TRBJ2-1	.
CASSLTVSYEQYF	TRBV5-6	TRBJ2-7	.
CASSSLAGGYEQYF	TRBV7-2	TRBJ2-7	TRBD2